This T cell receptor (beta chain) was found in a study of blood T cell repertoires in COVID-19. Trimming took 5 bases from V and 12 from J; bases not matched to a gene: 14. The CDR3 is made up of 14 amino acids. Germline assignment: CDR1 SGHTA and CDR2 FQGNSA. The data were produced by immunoSEQ multiplex PCR, yet TCRdb's version contains in-frame clones alone and is incomplete. The sample lists 350,000 to 500,000 clones, 70% to 90% occurring once. The sequencing sample was made of PBMCs or T cells enriched from blood (not recorded which). The genes are TRBV7-2 and TRBJ2-7; 9 bases match TRBD1. This sequence was found in a woman under 30 who had been exposed to COVID-19. CDR3 loop: CASSLGPADRGRYF. CDR3 coding DNA: TGTGCCAGCAGCCTAGGCCCCGCGGACAGGGGCAGGTACTTC.